One and the same sample provided the 29 T cell receptor beta chains below, sequenced in a study of Ad26.COV2.S vaccination and SARS-CoV-2 variants (dated by TCRdb to the early 2020s). The receptor library was made with the immunoSEQ multiplex PCR assay. As stored in TCRdb, this immuneACCESS dataset retains in-frame rearrangements with V and J assigned. A fraction of the clones does not appear; measured against another copy, unresolved V genes explain less than half of the discrepancy, and the remainder lacks a known reason. This sample comprises around 370,000 clones, roughly 81% of them detected only once. The ten largest clonotypes hold about 3.3% of the sample. The treatment or condition label for this specimen denotes: around 19 received Ad26.COV2.S at low or high dose, single or two shots; 5 received placebo; per-sample allocation not given. Repertoires of vaccine and placebo recipients were sequenced from samples taken on day 63 after the first injection.

This specimen consisted of peripheral blood, obtained in a trial of Ad26.COV2.S vaccine versus placebo. Receptors were obtained from a person aged 18-60 years who received the Ad26.COV2.S COVID-19 vaccine or a placebo.

The chain carries TRBV6-5 and TRBJ1-2; D is uncertain. Trimming cost V 5 bases and J 5 bases, with 9 bases left between them. The CDR3 contains 12 residues. Germline V CDR1 and CDR2: MNHEY, SVGAGI. CDR3 loop: CASSPGAYGYTF. In DNA form, the CDR3 reads TGTGCCAGCAGTCCAGGAGCTTATGGCTACACCTTC.

The chain links TRBV4-3 to TRBJ2-7; D is unresolved. V was clipped by 2 bases and J by 0 bases, with 11 bases between them. Germline CDR1 reads LGHNA; CDR2 reads YSLEER. The CDR3 has 15 residues. The CDR3 loop is CASSQLRTGSYEQYF. In DNA, the CDR3 is TGCGCCAGCAGCCAACTTAGGACCGGCTCCTACGAGCAGTACTTC.

V is TRBV5-5 and J is TRBJ2-1; D ambiguous. The CDR3 runs to 17 residues. Germline loops: CDR1 SGHKS, CDR2 YYEKEE (reference sequence). The V end lost 1 base, the J end lost 0 bases, and 14 bases lay between the germline ends. The CDR3 bases are TGTGCCAGCAGCTTGATCCCCAGACGCCACTCCTACAATGAGCAGTTCTTC. It yields the protein CASSLIPRRHSYNEQFF.

This rearrangement joins TRBV18 to TRBJ1-1; the D is unclear. V was shortened by 1 base and J by 0 bases, with 12 bases between the two germline ends. Germline CDR1 reads KGHSH; CDR2 reads LQKENI. The CDR3 length is 16 residues. CDR3 in DNA: TGTGCCAGCTCACCACAAGTCCGACCCGTGAACACTGAAGCTTTCTTT. It encodes CASSPQVRPVNTEAFF.

V gene TRBV3-1 (or the pseudogene TRBV3-2) combines with J gene TRBJ2-7, with 8 bases identical to TRBD1. Germline CDR1 and CDR2: LGHDT and YNNKEL (reference sequence). V shed 0 bases and J 4 bases; nucleotides not matched to a gene: 5. The CDR3 is 15 residues long. As DNA, the CDR3 is TGTGCCAGCAGCCAAGATACCGGACAGGGTTACGAGCAGTACTTC. This translates into CASSQDTGQGYEQYF.

This chain connects TRBV7-9 to TRBJ2-5; 7 positions agree with TRBD1. The trim removed 5 bases at V and 1 base at J, leaving 7 bases unmatched. Germline CDR1 SEHNR, CDR2 FQNEAQ (reference sequence). This CDR3 has 15 amino acids. CDR3 nucleotide sequence: TGTGCCAGCAGCCTTCCTAGGGACAGCCAAGAGACCCAGTACTTC. It encodes CASSLPRDSQETQYF.

The chain couples TRBV14 to TRBJ1-6; the D is unclear. The CDR3 is 13 residues long. Germline CDR1 reads SGHDN; CDR2 reads FVKESK. Trimming cost V 1 base and J 9 bases, with 7 bases left between them. The CDR3 loop reads CASSQVLGSPLHF. The DNA of the CDR3 is TGTGCCAGCAGCCAAGTCCTGGGTTCACCCCTCCACTTT.

This rearrangement joins TRBV28 to TRBJ1-1, with D tentatively TRBD1 (5 bases). V lost 4 bases and J lost 6, with 12 bases in between. The CDR3 is 13 amino acids. Germline V gene data show CDR1 as MDHEN and CDR2 as SYDVKM. The CDR3: CASSWRGSAEAFF. The CDR3 nucleotides are TGTGCCAGCAGTTGGAGGGGTAGCGCTGAAGCTTTCTTT.

This clone was picked up one time. The J gene is TRBJ2-1, the V gene TRBV4-3; no firm D call. Germline V gene data show CDR1 as LGHNA and CDR2 as YSLEER. CDR3 length: 15 amino acids. The ends were cut back, 0 bases at V and 6 bases at J, with 12 bases in the middle. CDR3 bases: TGCGCCAGCAGCCAAGAAGGAGCTGGACCCAATGAGCAGTTCTTC. Its translation: CASSQEGAGPNEQFF.

CDR3 sequence (DNA): TGTGCCAGCAGCTTACAGGGGAGAAGCAATCAGCCCCAGCATTTT. Protein sequence: CASSLQGRSNQPQHF. The chain joins TRBV7-8 to TRBJ1-5; possible D gene TRBD1, 6 bases. Per germline, CDR1 SGHVS and CDR2 FQNEAQ. The CDR3 totals 15 residues. The ends were cut back, 2 bases at V and 1 base at J, with 9 bases in the middle.

This clone was detected a few times. The genes are TRBV20-1 and TRBJ1-2, with D unresolved. There are 11 residues in the CDR3. V was pared by 6 bases and J by 4 bases, with 9 bases between. The germline gives CDR1 DFQATT, CDR2 SNEGSKA (reference sequence). DNA of the CDR3: TGCAGTGCAACTAAGGGCTATGGCTACACCTTC. The encoded protein is CSATKGYGYTF.

This chain connects TRBV2 to TRBJ2-7; D tentatively fits TRBD1 or TRBD2 (6 bases each). The CDR3 spans 13 residues. Deletions cut 3 bases from V and 7 bases from J, with 13 bases between. CDR1 SNHLY and CDR2 FYNNEI come from the germline V gene. The CDR3 here is CASSDSGAREQYF. The CDR3 DNA is TGTGCCAGCAGTGATTCGGGGGCGCGGGAGCAGTACTTC.

The rearrangement links TRBV5-1 to TRBJ2-3; 8 positions agree with TRBD2. The germline gives CDR1 SGHRS, CDR2 YFSETQ. CDR3 size: 16 residues. After removal of 4 bases from V and 2 bases from J, the junction contained 9 bases not matched to a gene. The CDR3 region is CASSAGGRGFTDTQYF. The DNA for the CDR3 is TGCGCCAGCAGCGCGGGAGGCCGAGGATTCACAGATACGCAGTATTTT.

This rearrangement joins TRBV19 to TRBJ2-1; 8 nucleotides match TRBD2. The CDR3 has 14 residues. CDR1 and CDR2 from the germline V gene are LNHDA and SQIVND (reference sequence). V dropped 7 bases and J dropped 8; count of bases not matched to a gene: 10. This CDR3 reads CASKSGRIGDEQFF. In DNA, the CDR3 is TGTGCCAGTAAGAGCGGGAGAATAGGGGATGAGCAGTTCTTC.

The chain is built from TRBV3-1 (or the pseudogene TRBV3-2) and TRBJ2-6, with 10 bases aligning to TRBD1. V was clipped by 4 bases and J by 0 bases; unmatched bases: 3. The CDR3 has 17 residues. Germline V gives CDR1 LGHDT, CDR2 YNNKEL (reference sequence). Here the CDR3 DNA reads TGTGCCAGCAGCCGACAGGGGGCCGTCTCTGGGGCCAACGTCCTGACTTTC. Translation: CASSRQGAVSGANVLTF.

The chain joins TRBV10-3 to TRBJ1-5; 7 bases agree with TRBD1. The germline gives CDR1 ENHRY, CDR2 SYGVKD. This CDR3 region has 13 residues. J lost 6 bases, V lost 5 bases, and 4 bases had no gene match. The CDR3 loop reads CAISPGGGQPQHF. For the CDR3, the DNA is TGTGCCATCAGTCCAGGGGGAGGTCAGCCCCAGCATTTT.

DNA of the CDR3: TGCGCCAGCAGCTTTCGGGGGGAATCTGGAAACACCATATATTTT. It translates to CASSFRGESGNTIYF. V usage is TRBV5-1 and J usage is TRBJ1-3; D possibly corresponds to TRBD1 (5 bases). CDR1 is SGHRS, CDR2 YFSETQ, per germline. V lost 2 bases, J lost 1 base, and 10 bases lay in between. The length of the CDR3 is 15 residues.

The chain links TRBV9 to TRBJ1-2; 7 nucleotides align to TRBD1. The V segment lost 4 bases and the J segment 4 bases; nucleotides outside the gene matches: 13. The CDR3 extends over 16 amino acids. Per germline, CDR1 SGDLS and CDR2 YYNGEE. CDR3 in DNA: TGTGCCAGCAGCCCTACCTCGACAGGGAGCCCCTATGGCTACACCTTC. Amino acid sequence: CASSPTSTGSPYGYTF.

The rearrangement joins TRBV5-1 to TRBJ2-5; D is possibly TRBD1 (6 bases). CDR1 and CDR2 (germline): SGHRS, YFSETQ. The CDR3 runs 14 residues. The ends were cut back, 0 bases at V and 1 base at J, with 7 bases in the middle. In DNA, the CDR3 is TGCGCCAGCAGCTTGGAACAGGGCCAAGAGACCCAGTACTTC. Translating gives CASSLEQGQETQYF.

The V gene is TRBV12-3 or TRBV12-4, the J gene TRBJ2-5; D call uncertain. This CDR3 is built from 12 residues. Deletions cut 2 bases from V and 3 bases from J, with 4 bases between. The CDR3 sequence is CASSLREETQYF. CDR3 coding DNA: TGTGCCAGCAGTTTAAGGGAAGAGACCCAGTACTTC.

This clone has only a few counts. The gene calls are TRBV6-5 and TRBJ2-1, with 11 bases lining up with TRBD2. The CDR3 runs to 15 residues. J gave up 4 bases and V 6 bases, and 5 bases lay outside the gene matches. CDR1 MNHEY and CDR2 SVGAGI come from the germline V gene. The CDR3 DNA sequence: TGTGCCAGCAGAGTACTAGCGGGGGCTTACAATGAGCAGTTCTTC. It encodes CASRVLAGAYNEQFF.

The J gene is TRBJ1-4, the V gene TRBV10-1; TRBD1 agrees at 10 bases. Germline loops: CDR1 WNHNN, CDR2 SYGVQD (reference sequence). This CDR3 has 18 residues. V lost 8 bases, J lost 0 bases, and 12 bases stayed unmatched. CDR3 in DNA: TGCGCCAGCGGCACCACGACAGGGGGCATTGCAACTAATGAAAAACTGTTTTTT. Its protein is CASGTTTGGIATNEKLFF.

The gene calls are TRBV2 and TRBJ2-3; D is possibly TRBD2 (5 bases). Trimming took off 6 bases at V and 0 bases at J, with 13 bases between the two ends. The germline gives CDR1 SNHLY, CDR2 FYNNEI. The length of the CDR3 is 15 residues. The CDR3 spells CASRSARRSTDTQYF. The CDR3, as DNA: TGTGCCAGCAGGAGTGCGCGGAGGAGCACAGATACGCAGTATTTT.

In this sample, this clone turned up a few times. This sequence joins TRBV10-1 and TRBJ1-3; D not certain. The V end lost 6 bases, the J end lost 1 base, and 16 bases lay between the germline ends. The CDR3 runs 16 residues. Germline assignment: CDR1 WNHNN and CDR2 SYGVQD (reference sequence). This CDR3 reads CASSPPFPVSGNTIYF. CDR3 DNA: TGCGCCAGCAGCCCTCCGTTCCCTGTGTCTGGAAACACCATATATTTT.

V is TRBV27 and J is TRBJ2-1, with D tentatively TRBD2 (6 bases). Trimming left V 2 bases short and J 7 bases short, with 12 bases between. The CDR3 has 14 amino acids. Germline V gives CDR1 MNHEY, CDR2 SMNVEV (reference sequence). The CDR3 sequence: CASSLLLANNEQFF. CDR3 nucleotide sequence: TGTGCCAGCAGTTTACTACTAGCAAATAATGAGCAGTTCTTC.

This chain connects TRBV19 to TRBJ2-1; TRBD2 matches 10 bases. Germline values: CDR1 LNHDA, CDR2 SQIVND (reference sequence). Trimming took 6 bases from V and 3 from J; bases not matched to a gene: 5. CDR3 size: 15 residues. CDR3 DNA sequence: TGTGCCAGTAGCCCACTAGCGGGGAACTACAATGAGCAGTTCTTC. It specifies CASSPLAGNYNEQFF.

V and J are TRBV5-5 and TRBJ2-1; perhaps D is TRBD1 or TRBD2 (5 bases each). CDR1 and CDR2 from the germline V gene are SGHKS and YYEKEE (reference sequence). Trimming stripped 2 bases from V and 10 bases from J, with 16 bases between. The CDR3 loop spans 14 amino acids. CDR3 DNA sequence: TGTGCCAGCAGCTTCCAGACAGACTACTACGAGCAGTTCTTC. It is translated as CASSFQTDYYEQFF.

The chain combines TRBV10-3 with TRBJ1-1; 7 bases line up with TRBD1. The CDR3 has 13 amino acids. Germline V gene data show CDR1 as ENHRY and CDR2 as SYGVKD. With 11 bases clipped from V and 3 bases from J, the junction kept 9 bases outside the gene matches. Here the CDR3 reads CAANRGGDTEAFF. Written as DNA, the CDR3 is TGTGCCGCGAACAGGGGAGGGGACACTGAAGCTTTCTTT.

The chain has TRBV27 and TRBJ2-1; 9 nucleotides agree with TRBD1. The CDR3 loop spans 14 amino acids. CDR1 is MNHEY and CDR2 is SMNVEV in the germline V gene (reference sequence). The J segment lost 4 bases and the V segment lost 6 bases, leaving 4 bases of the junction unmatched. Here the CDR3 reads CASRGDRVYNEQFF. The CDR3 DNA sequence: TGTGCCAGCAGAGGGGACAGGGTGTACAATGAGCAGTTCTTC.